Included here is one TCR beta chain sequence, with context. The CDR3 is 17 residues long. Germline-derived CDR1 and CDR2 are DFQATT and SNEGSKA (reference sequence). V gave up 1 base and J gave up 1 base, with 19 bases separating them. This specimen belongs to a study of blood T cells in healthy people across ages. Alongside a J-beta primer mix, a sample-barcoded 5' primer served in a second PCR lasting about 6 to 11 cycles. Each CDR3 protein gets one entry after TCRdb re-called the 5' RACE reads with MiXCR. Of over 1.5 million distinct CDR3 sequences detected, about 49% appear once; the ten largest clones hold more than 2%.

The TCR originated in a woman aged 40 to 50 in good health. The chain couples TRBV20-1 to TRBJ1-1; D gene unclear. Sequenced sample: blood. The CDR3 here is CSARGFVAERRNTEAFF. The CDR3 DNA reads TGCAGTGCTAGAGGTTTTGTTGCAGAGAGGAGGAACACTGAAGCTTTCTTT.